This TCR beta chain was obtained from a study of blood T cell repertoires in COVID-19. Study-wide context: Samples of COVID-19 (acute and convalescent) were obtained from the United States, Italy and Spain. T cells, B-cell-depleted T cells, or PBMCs supplied cDNA or gDNA.

A Seattle source enrolled patients during active infection and followed them longitudinally. Method: immunoSEQ multiplex PCR; TCRdb's copy keeps in-frame clones and lacks some. Of about 16,000 clones in the sample, roughly nine tenths were seen once. This clonotype was obtained from an elderly woman with COVID-19, enrolled during active disease. The sample consisted of peripheral blood.

CDR3 nucleotide sequence: TGCGCCAGCAGCCCTATGACAGGGGCGGAGACCCAGTACTTC. Translating it yields CASSPMTGAETQYF. The chain couples TRBV5-1 to TRBJ2-5, with 8 bases lining up with TRBD1. The CDR3 extends over 14 amino acids. V was pared by 4 bases and J by 5 bases, with 7 bases of the junction left unmatched. Germline assignment: CDR1 SGHRS and CDR2 YFSETQ.